Listed below are T cell receptor beta chains from one sample, sequenced in a study of TIL therapy for anti-PD-1-resistant metastatic lung cancer. Data came from immunoSEQ multiplex PCR; TCRdb stores just in-frame clones and leaves some out. The table shows more than 20,000 clones, with approximately 77% occurring only once. Sequenced here: tumor tissue, sampled at baseline. The receptors here all came from a person aged 25-80 years with non-small cell lung cancer. The CDR3 runs from the conserved cysteine through the conserved F or W. A D gene is named only where the DNA matches it firmly. Some rows mark clone size as missing; the rest say once, few, many or name a class of expanded clone.

v_gene: TRBV6-6; d_gene: NA; abundance: NA; j_gene: TRBJ1-2; CDR3aa: CASAANYGYTF; CDR3nt: TGTGCCAGTGCAGCTAACTATGGCTACACCTTC
v_gene: TRBV10-2; d_gene: NA; abundance: NA; j_gene: TRBJ2-7; CDR3aa: CASSQPGVDSYEQYF; CDR3nt: TGCGCCAGCAGTCAGCCAGGGGTGGACTCCTACGAGCAGTACTTC
v_gene: TRBV19; d_gene: NA; abundance: NA; j_gene: TRBJ1-4; CDR3aa: CASSPRSGGNEKLFF; CDR3nt: TGTGCCAGTAGTCCGCGATCGGGGGGAAATGAAAAACTGTTTTTT
v_gene: TRBV5-1; d_gene: TRBD1; abundance: NA; j_gene: TRBJ1-2; CDR3aa: CASSWTGNEGYTF; CDR3nt: TGCGCCAGCAGCTGGACAGGGAATGAGGGCTACACCTTC
v_gene: TRBV7-2; d_gene: NA; abundance: NA; j_gene: TRBJ2-6; CDR3aa: CASSLNWAAGANVLTF; CDR3nt: TGTGCCAGCAGCTTAAACTGGGCAGCTGGGGCCAACGTCCTGACTTTC
v_gene: TRBV29-1; d_gene: NA; abundance: NA; j_gene: TRBJ2-3; CDR3aa: CSVLGVWSTDTQYF; CDR3nt: TGCAGCGTCCTGGGAGTATGGAGCACAGATACGCAGTATTTT
v_gene: TRBV7-9; d_gene: NA; abundance: NA; j_gene: TRBJ1-4; CDR3aa: CASSLGGAPNEKLFF; CDR3nt: TGTGCCAGCAGCTTAGGGGGGGCCCCAAATGAAAAACTGTTTTTT
v_gene: TRBV29-1; d_gene: NA; abundance: NA; j_gene: TRBJ1-5; CDR3aa: CSVATGKYSNQPQHF; CDR3nt: TGCAGCGTGGCTACAGGGAAGTATAGCAATCAGCCCCAGCATTTT
v_gene: TRBV7-9; d_gene: NA; abundance: few; j_gene: TRBJ2-3; CDR3aa: CASSLRQGPDTQYF; CDR3nt: TGTGCCAGCAGCTTACGGCAGGGCCCAGATACGCAGTATTTT
v_gene: TRBV4-3; d_gene: TRBD2; abundance: NA; j_gene: TRBJ2-5; CDR3aa: CASSQDLERGGRTQYF; CDR3nt: TGCGCCAGCAGCCAAGATCTGGAGCGGGGGGGCCGGACCCAGTACTTC
v_gene: TRBV19; d_gene: NA; abundance: NA; j_gene: TRBJ1-1; CDR3aa: CASNRNTEAFF; CDR3nt: TGTGCCAGTAACCGGAACACTGAAGCTTTCTTT
v_gene: TRBV7-9; d_gene: NA; abundance: once; j_gene: TRBJ2-7; CDR3aa: CASSLAGTRVYEQYF; CDR3nt: TGTGCCAGCAGCTTAGCCGGGACAAGGGTTTACGAGCAGTACTTC
v_gene: TRBV27; d_gene: NA; abundance: NA; j_gene: TRBJ2-7; CDR3aa: CASSLSTGGAAYEQYF; CDR3nt: TGTGCCAGCAGTTTATCCACAGGGGGGGCTGCCTACGAGCAGTACTTC
v_gene: TRBV7-2; d_gene: NA; abundance: NA; j_gene: TRBJ2-3; CDR3aa: CATTSMGGTDTQYF; CDR3nt: TGTGCCACTACTTCGATGGGTGGCACAGATACGCAGTATTTT
v_gene: TRBV6-1; d_gene: NA; abundance: NA; j_gene: TRBJ1-1; CDR3aa: CASLFWDTEAFF; CDR3nt: TGTGCCAGCTTATTCTGGGACACTGAAGCTTTCTTT
v_gene: TRBV11-3; d_gene: NA; abundance: NA; j_gene: TRBJ2-3; CDR3aa: CASSLITDTQYF; CDR3nt: TGTGCCAGCAGCCTAATTACGGATACGCAGTATTTT
v_gene: TRBV10-3; d_gene: NA; abundance: NA; j_gene: TRBJ1-3; CDR3aa: CAITETGYGGNTIYF; CDR3nt: TGTGCCATCACCGAAACAGGGTATGGTGGAAACACCATATATTTT
v_gene: TRBV27; d_gene: TRBD1; abundance: NA; j_gene: TRBJ2-1; CDR3aa: CASRITGARSYNEQFF; CDR3nt: TGTGCCAGCAGGATTACAGGGGCCCGCTCCTACAATGAGCAGTTCTTC
v_gene: TRBV30; d_gene: NA; abundance: few; j_gene: TRBJ2-7; CDR3aa: CAWSVGGESEQYF; CDR3nt: TGTGCCTGGAGTGTAGGAGGGGAGAGCGAGCAGTACTTC
v_gene: TRBV13; d_gene: NA; abundance: NA; j_gene: TRBJ2-7; CDR3aa: CASSSFSQGYEQYF; CDR3nt: TGTGCCAGCAGCTCGTTTTCTCAGGGTTACGAGCAGTACTTC
v_gene: TRBV19; d_gene: NA; abundance: few; j_gene: TRBJ1-2; CDR3aa: CASSITDYGYTF; CDR3nt: TGTGCCAGTAGTATCACGGATTATGGCTACACCTTC
v_gene: TRBV6-5; d_gene: TRBD2; abundance: NA; j_gene: TRBJ2-3; CDR3aa: CASSPGLAVTDTQYF; CDR3nt: TGTGCCAGCAGCCCGGGACTAGCGGTCACAGATACGCAGTATTTT
v_gene: TRBV6-1; d_gene: NA; abundance: NA; j_gene: TRBJ1-1; CDR3aa: CAVTEIGNTEAFF; CDR3nt: TGTGCCGTGACAGAGATAGGGAACACTGAAGCTTTCTTT
v_gene: TRBV10-1; d_gene: NA; abundance: NA; j_gene: TRBJ2-3; CDR3aa: CASSEGGNTDTQYF; CDR3nt: TGCGCCAGCAGTGAGGGCGGAAACACAGATACGCAGTATTTT
v_gene: TRBV7-2; d_gene: NA; abundance: few; j_gene: TRBJ1-5; CDR3aa: CASSFFNQPQHF; CDR3nt: TGTGCCAGCAGCTTCTTTAATCAGCCCCAGCATTTT
v_gene: TRBV7-2; d_gene: NA; abundance: NA; j_gene: TRBJ1-6; CDR3aa: CASSLEGDPRSPLHF; CDR3nt: TGTGCCAGCAGCTTAGAGGGGGACCCAAGGTCACCCCTCCACTTT
v_gene: TRBV5-5; d_gene: NA; abundance: NA; j_gene: TRBJ1-2; CDR3aa: CASSLQNLRGYTF; CDR3nt: TGTGCCAGCAGCTTACAGAATCTCCGTGGCTACACCTTC
v_gene: TRBV27; d_gene: NA; abundance: NA; j_gene: TRBJ1-6; CDR3aa: CASSLNNSPLHF; CDR3nt: TGTGCCAGCAGTTTAAATAATTCACCCCTCCACTTT
v_gene: TRBV4-3; d_gene: NA; abundance: NA; j_gene: TRBJ2-3; CDR3aa: CASSPELGGTDTQYF; CDR3nt: TGCGCCAGCAGCCCTGAACTGGGGGGTACAGATACGCAGTATTTT
v_gene: TRBV18; d_gene: NA; abundance: NA; j_gene: TRBJ2-7; CDR3aa: CASSRSGLAYEQYF; CDR3nt: TGTGCCAGCTCACGGTCGGGATTAGCTTACGAGCAGTACTTC
v_gene: TRBV5-1; d_gene: NA; abundance: NA; j_gene: TRBJ2-7; CDR3aa: CASSLDTLFSYEQYF; CDR3nt: TGCGCCAGCAGCTTGGACACCCTTTTCTCCTACGAGCAGTACTTC
v_gene: TRBV7-9; d_gene: NA; abundance: NA; j_gene: TRBJ2-5; CDR3aa: CASSLSDNQYF; CDR3nt: TGTGCCAGCAGCTTATCGGACAACCAGTACTTC
v_gene: TRBV29-1; d_gene: NA; abundance: NA; j_gene: TRBJ2-5; CDR3aa: CSVNPGIQETQYF; CDR3nt: TGCAGCGTTAATCCCGGGATTCAAGAGACCCAGTACTTC
v_gene: TRBV11-2; d_gene: NA; abundance: NA; j_gene: TRBJ2-5; CDR3aa: CASSSHWPVETQYF; CDR3nt: TGTGCCAGCAGCTCTCACTGGCCGGTAGAGACCCAGTACTTC
v_gene: TRBV6-4; d_gene: TRBD2; abundance: NA; j_gene: TRBJ2-3; CDR3aa: CASSEGLATDTQYF; CDR3nt: TGTGCCAGCAGCGAGGGACTAGCCACAGATACGCAGTATTTT
v_gene: TRBV5-1; d_gene: TRBD1; abundance: few; j_gene: TRBJ1-4; CDR3aa: CASSLAGQIEEKLFF; CDR3nt: TGCGCCAGCAGCTTGGCGGGACAGATCGAGGAAAAACTGTTTTTT
v_gene: TRBV6-6; d_gene: NA; abundance: once; j_gene: TRBJ2-3; CDR3aa: CASRDTSTDTQYF; CDR3nt: TGTGCCAGCAGGGATACTAGCACAGATACGCAGTATTTT
v_gene: TRBV21-1; d_gene: NA; abundance: NA; j_gene: TRBJ1-4; CDR3aa: CASSKKWLLREKLFF; CDR3nt: TGTGCCAGCAGCAAAAAATGGCTCTTGCGGGAAAAACTGTTTTTT
v_gene: TRBV30; d_gene: TRBD2; abundance: NA; j_gene: TRBJ2-3; CDR3aa: CAWSVGTSGEGTDTQYF; CDR3nt: TGTGCCTGGAGTGTGGGGACTAGCGGGGAGGGCACAGATACGCAGTATTTT
v_gene: TRBV6-5; d_gene: NA; abundance: NA; j_gene: TRBJ2-7; CDR3aa: CASKARTAYEQYF; CDR3nt: TGTGCCAGCAAGGCCCGGACAGCATACGAGCAGTACTTC